The 3 T cell receptor beta chains given below trace back to one sample, sequenced in a study of T-cell memory formation after mild COVID-19. TCRdb passed the 5' RACE reads through MiXCR, listing each CDR3 protein once. The table has about 260,000 distinct CDR3 sequences, 16% seen once. The material sequenced was PBMCs or a T cell subset sorted from them (not recorded which). The receptors shown here come from a man between 18 and 35 years old who had mild COVID-19 (a few samples of this study predate the infection). Cell type and time point are not known.

The chain has TRBV29-1 and TRBJ1-1; tentatively, D is TRBD1 (5 bases). The CDR3 loop spans 15 amino acids. Germline CDR1 is SQVTM and CDR2 is ANQGSEA. V was shortened by 3 bases and J by 7 bases, with 21 bases between the two germline ends. The CDR3 DNA reads TGCAGCGTTGATACAGTAGTAGAGGGGCGGAGTGAAGCTTTCTTT. Protein sequence: CSVDTVVEGRSEAFF. The variable domain in full, completed from reference TRBV29-1 and TRBJ1-1, reads SAVISQKPSRDICQRGTSLTIQCQVDSQVTMMFWYRQQPGQSLTLIATANQGSEATYESGFVIDKFPISRPNLTFSTLTVSNMSPEDSSIYLCSVDTVVEGRSEAFFGQGTRLTVV.

This clonotype was counted a few times. For the CDR3, the DNA is TGCAGCGCAGTGACAGGGACTGGAAACACCATATATTTT. It yields the protein CSAVTGTGNTIYF. V and J are TRBV29-1 and TRBJ1-3; 7 bases align to TRBD1. This CDR3 spans 13 amino acids. CDR1 is SQVTM and CDR2 is ANQGSEA in the germline V gene. V lost 7 bases and J lost 2; bases outside the gene matches: 5.

The CDR3 DNA follows: TGTGCCAGCAGTGACCCCCGGGGAGTGAGAAACATTCAGTACTTC. Translating it yields CASSDPRGVRNIQYF. This sequence joins TRBV25-1 and TRBJ2-4; the D gene is possibly TRBD2 (5 bases). Trimming removed 3 bases from V and 6 bases from J, with 15 bases in between. Per germline, CDR1 MGHDK and CDR2 SYGVNS. The CDR3 extends over 15 amino acids.